These 10 T cell receptor beta chains were all obtained from the same sample, sequenced in a study of blood T cell repertoires in COVID-19. Clones were sequenced by immunoSEQ multiplex PCR, and TCRdb holds only the in-frame ones, with some missing. The sample holds 350,000 to 450,000 clones, 88% seen once. The specimen was PBMCs or T cells enriched from blood (not recorded which). The receptors here all came from a woman aged 18-29 years who had been exposed to COVID-19.

The V call is TRBV28, the J call TRBJ2-1; a weak D match, TRBD1 (6 bases). Germline V gene lookup returns CDR1 MDHEN and CDR2 SYDVKM. The length of the CDR3 is 12 residues. V was shortened by 8 bases and J by 8 bases, with 13 bases between the two germline ends. The CDR3 loop reads CASGPGVDEQFF. The CDR3 DNA reads as TGTGCCAGCGGCCCAGGGGTCGATGAGCAGTTCTTC.

V usage is TRBV7-2 and J usage is TRBJ1-3; 10 positions agree with TRBD1. The CDR3 runs to 16 residues. The germline V gene encodes CDR1 SGHTA and CDR2 FQGNSA. Trimming cost V 5 bases and J 4 bases; bases outside gene matches: 8. CDR3 region: CASSPRQGALGNTIYF. DNA of the CDR3: TGTGCCAGCAGCCCGAGACAGGGGGCTTTAGGAAACACCATATATTTT.

The V call is TRBV5-1, the J call TRBJ2-1; 7 bases are shared with TRBD2. The V and J ends lost 0 bases and 10 bases, in that order; junction bases with no gene match: 13. CDR1 and CDR2 (germline): SGHRS, YFSETQ. The CDR3 extends over 16 amino acids. CDR3 amino acids: CASSLVYGGFLAEQFF. DNA of the CDR3: TGCGCCAGCAGCTTGGTCTACGGGGGGTTCCTAGCCGAGCAGTTCTTC.

The chain employs TRBV5-1 and TRBJ1-1, with D possibly TRBD1 on 5 matching bases. Germline CDR1 SGHRS, CDR2 YFSETQ. Trimming took 0 bases from V and 1 from J, leaving 7 bases between them. The CDR3 is 14 residues long. The CDR3 spells CASSLADRNTEAFF. The CDR3, as DNA: TGCGCCAGCAGCTTGGCCGACAGGAACACTGAAGCTTTCTTT. Filled out from reference TRBV5-1 and TRBJ1-1, the complete variable domain reads KAGVTQTPRYLIKTRGQQVTLSCSPISGHRSVSWYQQTPGQGLQFLFEYFSETQRNKGNFPGRFSGRQFSNSRSEMNVSTLELGDSALYLCASSLADRNTEAFFGQGTRLTVV.

The V gene is TRBV27, the J gene TRBJ2-7; 8 bases are a match to TRBD2. Losses at the gene ends were 6 bases for V and 3 bases for J; bases not matched to a gene: 7. The CDR3 is 14 residues long. Germline values: CDR1 MNHEY, CDR2 SMNVEV (reference sequence). The CDR3 sequence is CASSGGGKSYEQYF. CDR3 DNA: TGTGCCAGCAGCGGGGGGGGGAAAAGCTACGAGCAGTACTTC.

This chain uses TRBV7-6 with TRBJ2-5, with D tentatively TRBD2 (6 bases). Trimming stripped 3 bases from V and 5 bases from J, with 10 bases between. The germline V gene has CDR1 SGHVS and CDR2 FNYEAQ. The CDR3 spans 13 residues. CDR3 protein: CASSFGGSETQYF. In DNA, the CDR3 is TGTGCCAGCAGCTTCGGGGGTTCGGAGACCCAGTACTTC.

This clone came up many times. The chain recombines TRBV6-1 with TRBJ2-7, with TRBD1 matching 7 bases. Unmatched junction bases numbered 5, after V lost 1 base and J lost 2 bases. CDR1 is MNHNS, CDR2 SASEGT, per germline. The CDR3 covers 15 residues. The CDR3 region is CASSEEEGGAYEQYF. DNA for the CDR3: TGTGCCAGCAGTGAAGAAGAAGGGGGCGCCTACGAGCAGTACTTC.

The V and J genes are TRBV6-5 and TRBJ2-1, with 11 nucleotides matching TRBD2. The CDR3 runs to 16 residues. Per germline, CDR1 MNHEY and CDR2 SVGAGI. The ends lost 2 bases at V and 4 bases at J; junction bases unmatched: 4. CDR3 protein: CASSYLSGGAYNEQFF. CDR3 nucleotides: TGTGCCAGCAGTTACCTTAGCGGGGGGGCATACAATGAGCAGTTCTTC.

In DNA, the CDR3 is TGTGCCAGCAGCTTGGAGCCGCCTCCCCCCAATGAGCAGTTCTTC. Translation: CASSLEPPPPNEQFF. This chain connects TRBV5-5 to TRBJ2-1, with unresolved D. V lost 0 bases, J lost 6 bases, and 13 bases lay in between. Germline lookup yields CDR1 SGHKS and CDR2 YYEKEE (reference sequence). The CDR3 consists of 15 residues.

The genes are TRBV19 and TRBJ1-5; TRBD1 aligns across 9 bases. Unmatched junction bases numbered 1, after V lost 1 base and J lost 0 bases. The CDR3 extends over 16 amino acids. Per the germline V gene, CDR1 is LNHDA and CDR2 is SQIVND (reference sequence). CDR3: CASSIGGQGSNQPQHF. The CDR3 DNA sequence: TGTGCCAGTAGTATAGGGGGACAGGGTAGCAATCAGCCCCAGCATTTT. Based on the CDR3 plus reference TRBV19 and TRBJ1-5, the full variable domain is DGGITQSPKYLFRKEGQNVTLSCEQNLNHDAMYWYRQDPGQGLRLIYYSQIVNDFQKGDIAEGYSVSREKKESFPLTVTSAQKNPTAFYLCASSIGGQGSNQPQHFGDGTRLSIL.